These 17 T cell receptor beta chains were sequenced from one sample in a study of beta chain features in type 1 diabetes. Study-wide results and caveats: Researchers report that Type 1 diabetes patients had moderately but significantly shorter TCRB CDR3s across all four CD4+ subsets.

Of the isolated RNA, all was reverse transcribed, and so the sequenced material was expressed TCRB transcripts. The protocol was immunoSEQ multiplex PCR, while the TCRdb copy is restricted to in-frame clones and leaves out a portion. The sample includes roughly 230,000 clones, roughly 10% seen only once; the top ten take 0.017%. Their specific antigens are unknown. Material for sequencing was naive CD4+ T cells from blood. Source of these receptors: a man in his thirties or forties with type 1 diabetes.

V is TRBV5-1 and J is TRBJ2-3, with TRBD2 identical over 15 bases. The trim removed 4 bases at V and 6 bases at J, leaving 12 bases unmatched. Germline values: CDR1 SGHRS, CDR2 YFSETQ. This CDR3 has 18 amino acids. CDR3 sequence reads: CASSPTGTSGGPGDTQYF. The CDR3, as DNA: TGCGCCAGCAGCCCCACCGGGACTAGCGGGGGGCCCGGCGATACGCAGTATTTT.

The chain is built from TRBV2 and TRBJ1-5, with 7 bases that match TRBD1. CDR3 length equals 14 residues. V dropped 10 bases and J dropped 7; count of bases not matched to a gene: 13. Germline loops: CDR1 SNHLY, CDR2 FYNNEI. CDR3 in DNA: TGTGCCACCAACCAGGGACAGCTTCAACAGCCCCAGCATTTT. This codes for CATNQGQLQQPQHF.

This clone occurred a few times. The chain carries TRBV11-2 and TRBJ2-3; 10 bases fit TRBD1. V shed 6 bases, J shed 2 bases, and the junction held 5 bases outside the gene matches. Germline CDR1 and CDR2: SGHAT and FQNNGV. The CDR3 has 15 residues. The CDR3 bases are TGTGCCAGCAGTCCGACAGGGGGCTTCACAGATACGCAGTATTTT. Its translation: CASSPTGGFTDTQYF.

V usage is TRBV15 and J usage is TRBJ2-7; 9 positions match TRBD1. V was clipped by 3 bases and J by 7 bases; unmatched bases: 10. The CDR3 covers 15 residues. Germline V gene sequence: CDR1 LNHNV, CDR2 YYDKDF (reference sequence). CDR3 nucleotide sequence: TGTGCCACCAGCAGGTCCGGGACAGGGAGGTGGGAGCAGTACTTC. Protein: CATSRSGTGRWEQYF. Drawing the rest from reference TRBV15 and TRBJ2-7, the complete variable domain is DAMVIQNPRYQVTQFGKPVTLSCSQTLNHNVMYWYQQKSSQAPKLLFHYYDKDFNNEADTPDNFQSRRPNTSFCFLDIRSPGLGDTAMYLCATSRSGTGRWEQYFGPGTRLTVT.

The CDR3 coding sequence is TGTGCCAGCAGTGAGGGACTGCTCGCTGATACGCAGTATTTT. It translates to CASSEGLLADTQYF. The V and J genes are TRBV2 and TRBJ2-3, with D tentatively TRBD2 (6 bases). The germline CDR1 and CDR2 sequences are SNHLY and FYNNEI. V was clipped by 3 bases and J by 6 bases, with 13 bases between them. The CDR3 sequence is 14 residues long.

The chain carries TRBV7-9 and TRBJ2-7; the match to TRBD1 covers 7 bases. Losses at the gene ends were 0 bases for V and 6 bases for J; bases not matched to a gene: 5. The CDR3 extends over 14 amino acids. Germline CDR1 and CDR2: SEHNR and FQNEAQ (reference sequence). The CDR3 nucleotides read TGTGCCAGCAGCTTAGCGGGACAGTCGGGCGAGCAGTACTTC. This codes for CASSLAGQSGEQYF.

This chain connects TRBV4-3 to TRBJ1-5; 10 bases line up with TRBD1. CDR1 LGHNA and CDR2 YSLEER come from the germline V gene. Unmatched junction bases numbered 3, after V lost 2 bases and J lost 5 bases. There are 15 residues in the CDR3. The CDR3 region has the DNA TGCGCCAGCAGCCAATCGGACAGGGGGGATCAGCCCCAGCATTTT. Encoded protein: CASSQSDRGDQPQHF.

This clone was seen more than once but under ten times. The CDR3 DNA sequence: TGCAGCGTTGTTAGGTCAGGGGTTGGCACTGAAGCTTTCTTT. It yields the protein CSVVRSGVGTEAFF. The chain links TRBV29-1 to TRBJ1-1, with D maybe TRBD1 (6 bases). The germline V gene has CDR1 SQVTM and CDR2 ANQGSEA. This CDR3 contains 14 residues. V gave up 4 bases and J gave up 4 bases, with 16 bases separating them.

This clone has only a few counts. The CDR3 loop reads CASSSRQSYEQYF. The CDR3 coding sequence is TGTGCCAGCAGCTCAAGACAGAGCTACGAGCAGTACTTC. The V gene is TRBV5-4, the J gene TRBJ2-7; D possibly corresponds to TRBD1 (5 bases). The CDR3 sequence is 13 residues long. The V gene lost 3 bases and the J gene lost 3 bases, with 10 bases spanning the gap. CDR1 and CDR2 (germline): SGHNT, YYREEE (reference sequence).

V usage is TRBV25-1 and J usage is TRBJ2-1; possibly TRBD1 for D (6 bases). Trimming took off 4 bases at V and 9 bases at J, with 13 bases between the two ends. Germline V CDR1 and CDR2: MGHDK, SYGVNS. The CDR3 sequence is 13 residues long. The CDR3, as DNA: TGTGCCAGCAGTGTGACAGGAACGACTGAGCAGTTCTTC. This gives the protein CASSVTGTTEQFF.

The chain carries TRBV7-2 and TRBJ1-5; D gene uncertain. Germline lookup yields CDR1 SGHTA and CDR2 FQGNSA. The germline V and J ends were trimmed by 3 bases and 1 base, with 10 bases remaining between them. The CDR3 consists of 15 residues. The CDR3 reads CASSFLSGSNQPQHF. Written as DNA, the CDR3 is TGTGCCAGCAGCTTTCTCTCAGGAAGCAATCAGCCCCAGCATTTT.

The sample holds a few counts of this clone. V usage is TRBV4-2 and J usage is TRBJ2-3; D possibly corresponds to TRBD2 (6 bases). The CDR3 is 15 residues long. Looked up from germline, CDR1 is LGHNA and CDR2 is YNFKEQ. The V end lost 2 bases, the J end lost 1 base, and 10 bases lay between the germline ends. This CDR3 reads CASSQPRGGTDTQYF. The DNA for the CDR3 is TGTGCCAGCAGCCAACCGCGGGGCGGCACAGATACGCAGTATTTT.

This clone was detected only a few times. V is TRBV7-9 and J is TRBJ1-5; D is unclear. V dropped 1 base and J dropped 1 base, with 5 bases sitting between them. Germline lookup yields CDR1 SEHNR and CDR2 FQNEAQ (reference sequence). The CDR3 covers 14 residues. The CDR3 region is CASSLEQSNQPQHF. CDR3 bases: TGTGCCAGCAGCTTAGAACAGAGCAATCAGCCCCAGCATTTT.

This clone came up a few times. The V call is TRBV18, the J call TRBJ1-2; D might be TRBD1 (6 bases). The CDR3 loop spans 14 amino acids. The germline V gene encodes CDR1 KGHSH and CDR2 LQKENI. V lost 0 bases, J lost 6 bases, and 11 bases lay in between. The CDR3 DNA reads TGTGCCAGCTCACCACCGAGCGGGGGCGATGGCTACACCTTC. This codes for CASSPPSGGDGYTF.

This chain connects TRBV2 to TRBJ1-2, with 8 bases fitting TRBD1. Germline-derived CDR1 and CDR2 are SNHLY and FYNNEI. The CDR3 is made up of 12 amino acids. J gave up 8 bases and V 11 bases, and 10 bases lay outside the gene matches. Written as DNA, the CDR3 is TGTGCCGGAGGACAGGGCTTGATGGGCTACACCTTC. Translation: CAGGQGLMGYTF.

This clone was counted a few times. The chain carries TRBV7-3 and TRBJ2-1; 9 positions agree with TRBD2. The germline gives CDR1 SGHTA, CDR2 FQGTGA. J lost 2 bases, V lost 2 bases, and 13 bases had no gene match. CDR3 length: 19 amino acids. The CDR3 loop is CASSLRSGGAGGPYNEQFF. The CDR3 nucleotides are TGTGCCAGCAGCTTACGGTCGGGGGGAGCGGGGGGCCCCTACAATGAGCAGTTCTTC.

This clone was observed a few times. V is TRBV7-3 and J is TRBJ2-1, with TRBD2 matching 7 bases. The V segment lost 3 bases and the J segment 2 bases; nucleotides outside the gene matches: 4. CDR3 size: 15 residues. Germline V CDR1 and CDR2: SGHTA, FQGTGA. CDR3 DNA: TGTGCCAGCAGCTTGAGGGGAGGGGCCTACAATGAGCAGTTCTTC. This gives the protein CASSLRGGAYNEQFF. The full variable domain, with the rest looked up from reference TRBV7-3 and TRBJ2-1, is GAGVSQTPSNKVTEKGKYVELRCDPISGHTALYWYRQSLGQGPEFLIYFQGTGAADDSGLPNDRFFAVRPEGSVSTLKIQRTERGDSAVYLCASSLRGGAYNEQFFGPGTRLTVL.